This T cell receptor beta chain was identified in a study of T cell responses to AZD1222 COVID-19 vaccine. Regarding the study as a whole: Baseline seropositivity characterized only a handful of AZD1222 recipients. White British ancestry dominated among donors, who included more females, and clonal diversity was possibly underestimated.

Note on this clone: The antigen is not known.

Method: immunoSEQ multiplex PCR; TCRdb's copy keeps in-frame clones and lacks some. There are some 140,000 clones in the sample; 70% to 90% occur only once, and 1.9% lies in the top ten. Sequencing used peripheral blood, obtained on day 0 of AZD1222 vaccination. This TCR was recovered from an adult in good health.

The CDR3 reads CASSEVLGPGGGTEAFF. CDR3 coding DNA: TGTGCCAGCAGTGAAGTTCTCGGCCCTGGGGGGGGCACTGAAGCTTTCTTT. This chain joins TRBV6-1 and TRBJ1-1, with D tentatively TRBD1 (5 bases). Germline CDR1 and CDR2: MNHNS and SASEGT. The CDR3 consists of 17 residues. V lost 1 base to trimming and J lost 4 bases, with 19 bases between them.